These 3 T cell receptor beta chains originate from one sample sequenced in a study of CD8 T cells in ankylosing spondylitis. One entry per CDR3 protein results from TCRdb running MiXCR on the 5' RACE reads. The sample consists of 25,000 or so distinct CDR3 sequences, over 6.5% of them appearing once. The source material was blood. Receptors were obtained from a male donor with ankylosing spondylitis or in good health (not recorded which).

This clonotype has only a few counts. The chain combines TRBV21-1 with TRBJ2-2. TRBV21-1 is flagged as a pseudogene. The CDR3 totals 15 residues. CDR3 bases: TGTGCCAGCGGCCCGGCAGGAAAGCACACCGGGGAGCTGTTTTTT. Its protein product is CASGPAGKHTGELFF.

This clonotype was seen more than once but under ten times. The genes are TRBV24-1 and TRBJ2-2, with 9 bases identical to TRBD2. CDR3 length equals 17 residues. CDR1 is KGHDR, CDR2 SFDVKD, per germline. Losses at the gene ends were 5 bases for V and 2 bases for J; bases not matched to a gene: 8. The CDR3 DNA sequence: TGTGCCACCAGTGTCCCGGGACTAGCAGTAAACACCGGGGAGCTGTTTTTT. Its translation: CATSVPGLAVNTGELFF.

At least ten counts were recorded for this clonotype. The CDR3 reads CSARDGTSAYEQYF. Written as DNA, the CDR3 is TGCAGTGCTAGAGATGGGACTAGCGCATACGAGCAGTACTTC. The chain carries TRBV20-1 and TRBJ2-7, with TRBD2 matching over 10 bases. This CDR3 is 14 amino acids long. The J segment lost 4 bases and the V segment lost 0 bases, leaving 3 bases of the junction unmatched. Germline V gives CDR1 DFQATT, CDR2 SNEGSKA (reference sequence).